This T cell receptor beta chain was documented in a study of blood T cells in healthy people across ages. A second PCR of roughly 6 to 12 cycles used a sample-barcoded 5' primer and a J-beta primer mix. MiXCR, run by TCRdb on the 5' RACE reads, gives a single entry per CDR3 protein. The sample yields about 680,000 distinct CDR3 sequences, around half seen once. This CDR3 spans 19 amino acids. Germline V lookup: CDR1 MNHEY, CDR2 SVGAGI. The V and J ends lost 2 bases and 0 bases respectively, with 20 bases between them. Concerning this clonotype itself: Its antigen remains unknown.

Notes on the study in general: In long-lived donors, naive CD4+ cell counts and diversity exceeded those of aged donors. It was not possible, with unsorted PBMCs, to conclusively compare naive and antigen-experienced cells.

Material for sequencing was blood. This receptor was taken from a woman in her sixties or seventies in good health. The rearrangement uses TRBV6-5 and TRBJ2-1; no firm D call. This CDR3 is CASSYPRYSNPSSYNEQFF. In DNA, the CDR3 is TGTGCCAGCAGTTACCCCAGATATTCTAACCCGAGCTCCTACAATGAGCAGTTCTTC.